A single sample gave rise to the 22 T cell receptor beta chains below, sequenced in a study of T cells in tuberculosis. Libraries were prepared by immunoSEQ multiplex PCR; TCRdb keeps only in-frame clonotypes and omits some of them. The data hold about 40,000 clones, with almost 95% observed a single time. The sequencing sample was made of PBMCs. The receptors stem from a donor aged 10-35 years with latent tuberculosis or without tuberculosis infection. Some clones in this sample may be carry-over from other donors' samples.

The count of this clone is one. The chain joins TRBV28 to TRBJ2-2, with D possibly TRBD2 on 6 matching bases. The CDR3 has 13 residues. The germline V gene encodes CDR1 MDHEN and CDR2 SYDVKM. Deletions cut 5 bases from V and 11 bases from J, with 15 bases between. CDR3 bases: TGTGCCAGCAGTCTTAGGGGAGGACTAGAGCTGTTTTTT. Amino acids: CASSLRGGLELFF.

This sequence joins TRBV27 and TRBJ1-1; possible D gene TRBD1, 6 bases. The CDR3 is 14 residues long. V lost 4 bases and J lost 5, with 14 bases in between. Germline V lookup: CDR1 MNHEY, CDR2 SMNVEV (reference sequence). CDR3 bases: TGTGCCAGCAGTTCACCAGCTAGGGGGACTGAAGCTTTCTTT. This codes for CASSSPARGTEAFF.

The chain combines TRBV4-1 with TRBJ2-3; 9 positions match TRBD1. This CDR3 has 16 amino acids. Trimming cost V 0 bases and J 3 bases; bases outside gene matches: 4. Germline V gene sequence: CDR1 MGHRA, CDR2 YSYEKL. The CDR3 nucleotides are TGCGCCAGCAGCCAAGATGGGGGGACAGGGACAGATACGCAGTATTTT. Translated, it gives CASSQDGGTGTDTQYF.

The chain employs TRBV6-1 and TRBJ2-7; 8 bases are a match to TRBD1. With 10 bases clipped from V and 3 bases from J, the junction kept 11 bases outside the gene matches. The V gene's germline CDR1 is MNHNS and CDR2 SASEGT. The CDR3 is 14 amino acids. CDR3 protein: CATRSRGQGYEQYF. CDR3 in DNA: TGTGCCACCAGATCCCGCGGACAGGGCTACGAGCAGTACTTC.

This chain links TRBV13 with TRBJ1-1; D is perhaps TRBD1 (6 bases). The CDR3 is 14 amino acids. Between the trimmed V and J ends, which lost 1 base and 6 bases, there was a span of 12 bases. CDR1 and CDR2 (germline): PRHDT, FYEKMQ (reference sequence). The CDR3: CASSLEGVLPEAFF. The CDR3 DNA reads TGTGCCAGCAGCTTAGAGGGGGTGCTACCTGAAGCTTTCTTT.

The chain uses TRBV5-5 and TRBJ2-2; the match to TRBD1 covers 10 bases. The trim removed 3 bases at V and 3 bases at J, leaving 5 bases unmatched. This CDR3 spans 16 amino acids. Germline values: CDR1 SGHKS, CDR2 YYEKEE (reference sequence). CDR3 DNA sequence: TGTGCCAGCAGCTCGGCCGGGACAGGGGACACCGGGGAGCTGTTTTTT. It codes for CASSSAGTGDTGELFF.

CDR3 in amino acids: CASTPGPDYTGELFF. CDR3 nucleotide sequence: TGTGCCAGCACCCCAGGCCCAGATTACACCGGGGAGCTGTTTTTT. The rearrangement links TRBV7-2 to TRBJ2-2; D not resolved. V was shortened by 7 bases and J by 3 bases, with 15 bases between the two germline ends. The CDR3 consists of 15 residues. Looked up from germline, CDR1 is SGHTA and CDR2 is FQGNSA. The full variable domain, completed using reference TRBV7-2 and TRBJ2-2, is GAGVSQSPSNKVTEKGKDVELRCDPISGHTALYWYRQSLGQGLEFLIYFQGNSAPDKSGLPSDRFSAERTGGSVSTLTIQRTQQEDSAVYLCASTPGPDYTGELFFGEGSRLTVL.

The chain is built from TRBV27 and TRBJ2-7; perhaps TRBD2 as D (5 bases). Germline loops: CDR1 MNHEY, CDR2 SMNVEV (reference sequence). V lost 5 bases and J 2 bases, leaving 10 bases between the germline ends. This CDR3 has 13 residues. This CDR3 is CASSLAETYEQYF. DNA for the CDR3: TGTGCCAGCAGTCTAGCCGAGACCTACGAGCAGTACTTC.

The V and J genes are TRBV19 and TRBJ2-2; D possibly corresponds to TRBD2 (7 bases). CDR3 length: 16 residues. The V gene lost 3 bases and the J gene lost 4 bases, with 15 bases spanning the gap. The V gene's germline CDR1 is LNHDA and CDR2 SQIVND (reference sequence). The CDR3 DNA sequence: TGTGCCAGTAGTATTTGGGGGGGCGAAATCACCGGGGAGCTGTTTTTT. Protein: CASSIWGGEITGELFF.

The V call is TRBV5-1, the J call TRBJ1-2; a possible D gene is TRBD1 (6 bases). The CDR3 covers 17 residues. Per germline, CDR1 SGHRS and CDR2 YFSETQ. The ends were cut back, 0 bases at V and 5 bases at J, with 20 bases in the middle. For the CDR3, the DNA is TGCGCCAGCAGCTTGGCCGGACAGTCGGCTCCTATTTATGGCTACACCTTC. Protein sequence: CASSLAGQSAPIYGYTF.

A note on this clone: One end of the junction fails to match germline, which may point to a read error. The chain uses TRBV5-4 and TRBJ2-4; no clear D. There are 11 residues in the CDR3. Germline CDR1 SGHNT, CDR2 YYREEE (reference sequence). CDR3 nucleotide sequence: TGTGCCAGTAGCTTTCGAAACATTCAGTACTTC. This translates into CASSFRNIQYF. The full variable domain, in which reference TRBV5-4 and TRBJ2-4 provide the parts outside the CDR3, is ETGVTQSPTHLIKTRGQQVTLRCSSQSGHNTVSWYQQALGQGPQFIFQYYREEENGRGNFPPRFSGLQFPNYSSELNVNALELDDSALYLCASSFRNIQYFGAGTRLSVL.

A few counts support this clone. The chain is built from TRBV12-5 and TRBJ2-7; D gene unclear. The germline V gene encodes CDR1 LGHNT and CDR2 FRNRAP. V was shortened by 5 bases and J by 1 base, with 9 bases between the two germline ends. The CDR3 contains 13 residues. CDR3 sequence: CASGVTASYEQYF. The DNA of the CDR3 is TGTGCTAGTGGTGTGACTGCTTCCTACGAGCAGTACTTC.

The V gene is TRBV6-5, the J gene TRBJ1-2; TRBD1 matches at 9 bases. Per the germline V gene, CDR1 is MNHEY and CDR2 is SVGAGI. The CDR3 extends over 13 amino acids. V shed 6 bases and J 8 bases; nucleotides not matched to a gene: 7. CDR3 coding DNA: TGTGCCAGCAGCAGGGACAGGGTGGGCGGCTACACCTTC. Translation: CASSRDRVGGYTF.

The chain recombines TRBV7-2 with TRBJ2-3; D is possibly TRBD2 (5 bases). V was shortened by 1 base and J by 1 base, with 9 bases between the two germline ends. Germline V gene lookup returns CDR1 SGHTA and CDR2 FQGNSA. This CDR3 has 15 amino acids. The chain's CDR3 is CASSLEGSGTDTQYF. DNA for the CDR3: TGTGCCAGCAGCTTAGAGGGTAGCGGCACAGATACGCAGTATTTT.

This chain connects TRBV2 to TRBJ2-7; 9 bases are a match to TRBD1. Trimming cost V 6 bases and J 5 bases; bases outside gene matches: 8. Germline-derived CDR1 and CDR2 are SNHLY and FYNNEI. CDR3 size: 14 residues. CDR3 region: CASSDGQGYDEQYF. CDR3 sequence (DNA): TGTGCCAGCAGCGACGGACAGGGGTACGACGAGCAGTACTTC.

This chain joins TRBV28 and TRBJ1-1, with 9 bases that match TRBD1. Germline loops: CDR1 MDHEN, CDR2 SYDVKM. CDR3 size: 14 residues. Trimming at V came to 1 base and at J to 6 bases, leaving 3 bases not matched to a gene. The CDR3 sequence: CASSLYRGQAEAFF. The CDR3 DNA sequence: TGTGCCAGCAGTTTATACAGGGGGCAAGCTGAAGCTTTCTTT.

The rearrangement links TRBV29-1 to TRBJ1-1, with D uncertain. The CDR3 length is 11 residues. Germline values: CDR1 SQVTM, CDR2 ANQGSEA. The V end lost 5 bases, the J end lost 4 bases, and 8 bases lay between the germline ends. In DNA form, the CDR3 reads TGCAGCGTTCGTGGAGTCACTGAAGCTTTCTTT. It yields the protein CSVRGVTEAFF.

The chain combines TRBV5-1 with TRBJ1-2, with a tentative D call TRBD1 (5 bases). Trimming pared 1 base from V and 6 bases from J, leaving 25 bases between. CDR1 and CDR2 (germline): SGHRS, YFSETQ. The CDR3 has 18 amino acids. The CDR3 DNA sequence: TGCGCCAGCAGCTTGAGGGGTGTTAGCGGGGCACTGATCGATGGCTACACCTTC. Its translation: CASSLRGVSGALIDGYTF.

The chain employs TRBV19 and TRBJ2-7, with a tentative D call TRBD1 (6 bases). The CDR3 has 14 amino acids. The V end lost 6 bases, the J end lost 3 bases, and 15 bases lay between the germline ends. The germline V gene has CDR1 LNHDA and CDR2 SQIVND (reference sequence). CDR3 protein: CASSHQGKGYEQYF. CDR3 DNA: TGTGCCAGTAGCCACCAGGGGAAAGGCTACGAGCAGTACTTC.

The J gene is TRBJ1-3, the V gene TRBV4-3; D is perhaps TRBD1 (6 bases). The CDR3 runs to 14 residues. The V end lost 3 bases, the J end lost 6 bases, and 12 bases lay between the germline ends. The V gene's germline CDR1 is LGHNA and CDR2 YSLEER. The CDR3 nucleotides are TGCGCCAGCAGCCACCGGGACAAGCAAAACACCATATATTTT. Its protein product is CASSHRDKQNTIYF.

The chain carries TRBV28 and TRBJ1-1; TRBD1 matches 7 bases. V was clipped by 6 bases and J by 0 bases; unmatched bases: 4. CDR1 and CDR2 from the germline V gene are MDHEN and SYDVKM. This CDR3 spans 14 amino acids. CDR3 nucleotides: TGTGCCAGCAGCCCGGGACAGCTGAACACTGAAGCTTTCTTT. Translated, it gives CASSPGQLNTEAFF.

This chain joins TRBV5-6 and TRBJ1-2; 7 nucleotides agree with TRBD1. CDR3 length equals 16 residues. The V gene end was trimmed by 5 bases and the J gene end by 8 bases; junction bases not matched to a gene: 18. Per germline, CDR1 SGHDT and CDR2 YYEEEE. This CDR3 reads CASRPLGREGARGYTF. CDR3 coding DNA: TGTGCCAGCAGACCCTTGGGCCGGGAGGGGGCGAGAGGCTACACCTTC.